The next 21 T cell receptor beta chains were all read from a single sample in a study of shared clonotypes between healthy human individuals. The repertoire was sequenced with immunoSEQ multiplex PCR; TCRdb's copy has only in-frame clones and lacks some. Seen here are about 2.5 million clones, about nine tenths observed once, and the top ten hold 0.37%. The sequencing sample was made of naive CD4+ T cells from PBMCs. The subset is: CD45RA+ positively selected. The source is a man between 18 and 29 years old in good health. Some clones in this sample may be carry-over from other donors' samples.

The V gene is TRBV5-5, the J gene TRBJ2-3, with D possibly TRBD1 on 5 matching bases. Trimming stripped 1 base from V and 4 bases from J, with 10 bases between. Germline V gene lookup returns CDR1 SGHKS and CDR2 YYEKEE (reference sequence). The CDR3 consists of 14 residues. The CDR3 region is CASSLHQGADTQYF. In DNA, the CDR3 is TGTGCCAGCAGCTTGCATCAGGGCGCAGATACGCAGTATTTT.

To note about this clone: The sample has other DNA sequences that encode this CDR3 too. The chain is built from TRBV9 and TRBJ2-7; D is perhaps TRBD1 (5 bases). Trimming pared 0 bases from V and 2 bases from J, leaving 9 bases between. CDR1 is SGDLS and CDR2 is YYNGEE in the germline V gene. CDR3 length: 14 amino acids. DNA for the CDR3: TGTGCCAGCAGCGTAGCCCAGGGCCCCTACGAGCAGTACTTC. It is translated as CASSVAQGPYEQYF.

About this clone itself: In the same sample, other DNA sequences code for this CDR3. The chain has TRBV5-1 and TRBJ2-5; unclear D gene. V was cut by 4 bases and J by 5 bases, with 9 bases left in between. CDR1 and CDR2 from the germline V gene are SGHRS and YFSETQ. The CDR3 is made up of 12 amino acids. CDR3 residues: CASSPRRETQYF. The CDR3 region has the DNA TGCGCCAGCAGCCCAAGGCGGGAGACCCAGTACTTC.

The chain recombines TRBV27 with TRBJ2-3; 11 bases are shared with TRBD2. The V segment lost 7 bases and the J segment 3 bases; nucleotides outside the gene matches: 6. CDR1 MNHEY and CDR2 SMNVEV come from the germline V gene (reference sequence). This CDR3 is built from 15 residues. CDR3 in amino acids: CASTLRTSGTDTQYF. The CDR3 coding sequence is TGTGCCAGCACCTTGCGGACTAGCGGGACAGATACGCAGTATTTT.

This clone was seen just once. The chain recombines TRBV7-7 with TRBJ2-5; 7 positions match TRBD1. J gave up 0 bases and V 5 bases, and 3 bases lay outside the gene matches. This CDR3 spans 14 amino acids. Germline loops: CDR1 SSHAT, CDR2 FNYEAQ (reference sequence). The CDR3 loop reads CASSQTGYQETQYF. DNA of the CDR3: TGTGCCAGCAGCCAGACAGGGTACCAAGAGACCCAGTACTTC.

V is TRBV9 and J is TRBJ2-7; 8 bases align to TRBD2. With V trimmed by 4 bases and J by 5 bases, 14 bases remained unmatched. Germline CDR1 is SGDLS and CDR2 is YYNGEE. CDR3 length equals 16 residues. In nucleotides, the CDR3 is TGTGCCAGCAGCCCCCGGGGGGGGGAGGGAGGCGACGAGCAGTACTTC. Its protein is CASSPRGGEGGDEQYF. Full variable domain (outside the CDR3, taken from reference TRBV9 and TRBJ2-7): DSGVTQTPKHLITATGQRVTLRCSPRSGDLSVYWYQQSLDQGLQFLIQYYNGEERAKGNILERFSAQQFPDLHSELNLSSLELGDSALYFCASSPRGGEGGDEQYFGPGTRLTVT.

The V call is TRBV5-8, the J call TRBJ1-5; D is unresolved. This CDR3 region has 17 residues. V was trimmed by 2 bases and J by 4 bases, leaving 19 bases between them. Germline V gene sequence: CDR1 SGHTS, CDR2 YDEGEE. Here the CDR3 reads CASSFRRVPSLNQPQHF. The CDR3 DNA reads TGTGCCAGCAGCTTTAGGAGGGTGCCGTCCCTTAATCAGCCCCAGCATTTT.

The chain links TRBV7-8 to TRBJ2-3; D unclear. The CDR3 totals 15 residues. Trimming stripped 6 bases from V and 2 bases from J, with 15 bases between. In germline, CDR1 is SGHVS, CDR2 FQNEAQ. The chain's CDR3 is CASRIGLRYTDTQYF. CDR3 coding DNA: TGTGCCAGCAGGATAGGGCTTCGGTACACAGATACGCAGTATTTT. Variable domain in full (rest from reference TRBV7-8 and TRBJ2-3): GAGVSQSPRYKVAKRGQDVALRCDPISGHVSLFWYQQALGQGPEFLTYFQNEAQLDKSGLPSDRFFAERPEGSVSTLKIQRTQQEDSAVYLCASRIGLRYTDTQYFGPGTRLTVL.

This chain uses TRBV7-8 with TRBJ1-4, with TRBD1 as a possible D gene (5 bases). The V gene's germline CDR1 is SGHVS and CDR2 FQNEAQ. The CDR3 length is 13 residues. V lost 8 bases, J lost 2 bases, and 9 bases lay in between. The CDR3 reads CASRRGTNEKLFF. The CDR3, as DNA: TGTGCCAGCCGGCGGGGGACTAATGAAAAACTGTTTTTT.

This rearrangement joins TRBV7-3 to TRBJ2-3; 9 bases are a match to TRBD2. V was pared by 3 bases and J by 4 bases, with 8 bases of the junction left unmatched. The CDR3 is made up of 16 amino acids. Germline loops: CDR1 SGHTA, CDR2 FQGTGA. The CDR3, as DNA: TGTGCCAGCAGCTTTATAGCGGGAGCGGGTGCAGATACGCAGTATTTT. Translation: CASSFIAGAGADTQYF.

The V call is TRBV28, the J call TRBJ1-3; D unresolved. Between the trimmed V and J ends, which lost 5 bases and 2 bases, there was a span of 13 bases. The CDR3 length is 15 residues. Germline loops: CDR1 MDHEN, CDR2 SYDVKM. CDR3 bases: TGTGCCAGCAGTATGCTAGAAGGGACTGGAAACACCATATATTTT. This encodes CASSMLEGTGNTIYF.

J is TRBJ1-3 and V is TRBV5-1; TRBD1 is a possible D gene (6 bases). Germline V gives CDR1 SGHRS, CDR2 YFSETQ. Trimming shortened V by 1 base and J by 3 bases, and 11 bases separated the two germline ends. The CDR3 loop spans 15 amino acids. The CDR3: CASSLSGASGNTIYF. CDR3 DNA: TGCGCCAGCAGCTTGTCGGGGGCTAGTGGAAACACCATATATTTT.

The V and J genes are TRBV6-1 and TRBJ1-5, with D unresolved. This CDR3 contains 16 residues. Between the trimmed V and J ends, which lost 2 bases and 0 bases, there was a span of 11 bases. Per germline, CDR1 MNHNS and CDR2 SASEGT. For the CDR3, the DNA is TGTGCCAGCAGTGAAATGGGGTATTATAGCAATCAGCCCCAGCATTTT. Amino acids: CASSEMGYYSNQPQHF.

The chain couples TRBV5-1 to TRBJ1-1; 8 bases match TRBD1. The CDR3 extends over 16 amino acids. V shed 7 bases, J shed 3 bases, and the junction held 14 bases outside the gene matches. Germline V gene sequence: CDR1 SGHRS, CDR2 YFSETQ. Here the CDR3 reads CASHSTGARGDTEAFF. The CDR3 coding sequence is TGCGCCAGCCACTCGACAGGGGCAAGGGGGGACACTGAAGCTTTCTTT.

J is TRBJ2-5 and V is TRBV19; no firm D call. The CDR3 runs 13 residues. Per germline, CDR1 LNHDA and CDR2 SQIVND (reference sequence). Trimming shortened V by 1 base and J by 2 bases, and 5 bases separated the two germline ends. The CDR3 DNA sequence: TGTGCCAGTAGTATAGTAGTGCAAGAGACCCAGTACTTC. Translating gives CASSIVVQETQYF.

This clone has just one count. The V gene is TRBV19, the J gene TRBJ2-3, with 10 bases lining up with TRBD2. The V and J ends lost 6 bases and 5 bases, in that order; junction bases with no gene match: 20. Per germline, CDR1 LNHDA and CDR2 SQIVND (reference sequence). CDR3 size: 19 residues. The CDR3 coding sequence is TGTGCCAGTAGCCCAAGGGGCCTCCGGGCTAGCGGGAGTGTAGATACGCAGTATTTT. Amino acid sequence: CASSPRGLRASGSVDTQYF.

This clone was counted a few times. CDR3 nucleotide sequence: TGCAGCGTTAATTCCCCTAACTATGGCTACACCTTC. This sequence encodes CSVNSPNYGYTF. The rearrangement uses TRBV29-1 and TRBJ1-2; the D is unclear. Germline-derived CDR1 and CDR2 are SQVTM and ANQGSEA. CDR3 size: 12 residues. The V gene lost 5 bases and the J gene lost 0 bases, with 7 bases spanning the gap.

The rearrangement joins TRBV11-2 to TRBJ1-2; TRBD1 is a possible D gene (5 bases). Germline CDR1 is SGHAT and CDR2 is FQNNGV. There are 13 residues in the CDR3. Trimming shortened V by 6 bases and J by 8 bases, and 16 bases separated the two germline ends. In nucleotides, the CDR3 is TGTGCCAGCAGTCGTGGACACCTGGAGGGCTACACCTTC. Translating gives CASSRGHLEGYTF. The whole variable domain, filled in from reference TRBV11-2 and TRBJ1-2, reads EAGVAQSPRYKIIEKRQSVAFWCNPISGHATLYWYQQILGQGPKLLIQFQNNGVVDDSQLPKDRFSAERLKGVDSTLKIQPAKLEDSAVYLCASSRGHLEGYTFGSGTRLTVV.

V gene TRBV18 combines with J gene TRBJ2-2, with TRBD2 identical over 7 bases. V was clipped by 1 base and J by 0 bases; unmatched bases: 5. CDR1 and CDR2 (germline): KGHSH, LQKENI. The CDR3 spans 17 residues. CDR3 DNA sequence: TGTGCCAGCTCACCACAGGCTAGCGGAACGAACACCGGGGAGCTGTTTTTT. Amino acids: CASSPQASGTNTGELFF.

This chain connects TRBV27 to TRBJ1-1; 7 positions match TRBD1. There are 15 residues in the CDR3. Looked up from germline, CDR1 is MNHEY and CDR2 is SMNVEV (reference sequence). The trim removed 4 bases at V and 3 bases at J, leaving 8 bases unmatched. The CDR3 DNA reads as TGTGCCAGCAGTTCCCTCGGCAGGGGGTACACTGAAGCTTTCTTT. Translating gives CASSSLGRGYTEAFF.

The chain joins TRBV28 to TRBJ2-1; D might be TRBD2 (5 bases). The CDR3 consists of 12 residues. Germline values: CDR1 MDHEN, CDR2 SYDVKM. V lost 8 bases and J lost 6, with 11 bases in between. The CDR3 loop reads CASRTPTNEQFF. Here the CDR3 DNA reads TGTGCCAGCCGGACTCCGACCAATGAGCAGTTCTTC. Drawing the rest from reference TRBV28 and TRBJ2-1, the complete variable domain is DVKVTQSSRYLVKRTGEKVFLECVQDMDHENMFWYRQDPGLGLRLIYFSYDVKMKEKGDIPEGYSVSREKKERFSLILESASTNQTSMYLCASRTPTNEQFFGPGTRLTVL.